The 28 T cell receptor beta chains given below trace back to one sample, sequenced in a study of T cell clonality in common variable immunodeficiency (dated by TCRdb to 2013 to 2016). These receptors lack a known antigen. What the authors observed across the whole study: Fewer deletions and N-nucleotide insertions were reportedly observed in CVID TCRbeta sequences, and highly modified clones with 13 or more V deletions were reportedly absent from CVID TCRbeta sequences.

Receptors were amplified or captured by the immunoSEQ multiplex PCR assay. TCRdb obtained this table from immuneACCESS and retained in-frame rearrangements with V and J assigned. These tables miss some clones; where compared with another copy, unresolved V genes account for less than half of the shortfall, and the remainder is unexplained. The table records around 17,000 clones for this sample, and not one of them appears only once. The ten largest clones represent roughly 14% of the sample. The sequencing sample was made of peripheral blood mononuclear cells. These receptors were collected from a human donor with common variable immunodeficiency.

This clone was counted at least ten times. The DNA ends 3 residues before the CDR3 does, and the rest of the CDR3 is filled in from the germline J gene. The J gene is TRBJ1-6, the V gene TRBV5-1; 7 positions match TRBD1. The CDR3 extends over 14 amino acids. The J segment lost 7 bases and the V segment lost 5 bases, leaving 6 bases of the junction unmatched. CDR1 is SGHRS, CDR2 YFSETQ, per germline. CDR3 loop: CASRYGTENSPLHF. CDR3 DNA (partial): TGCGCCAGCAGATACGGGACAGAGAATTCACCC.

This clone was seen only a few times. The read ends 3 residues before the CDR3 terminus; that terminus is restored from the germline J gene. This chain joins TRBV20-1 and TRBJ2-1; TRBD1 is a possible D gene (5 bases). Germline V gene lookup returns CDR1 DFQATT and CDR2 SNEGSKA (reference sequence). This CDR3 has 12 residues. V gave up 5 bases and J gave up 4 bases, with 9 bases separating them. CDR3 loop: CSAGAYYNEQFF. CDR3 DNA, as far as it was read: TGCAGTGCTGGGGCTTATTACAATGAG.

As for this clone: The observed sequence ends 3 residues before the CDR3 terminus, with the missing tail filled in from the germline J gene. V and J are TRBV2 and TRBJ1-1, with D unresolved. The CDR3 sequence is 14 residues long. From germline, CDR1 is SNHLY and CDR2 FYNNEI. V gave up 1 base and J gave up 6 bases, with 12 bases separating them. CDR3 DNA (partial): TGTGCCAGCAGTGAAGGTGCGGCCGTACCTGAA. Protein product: CASSEGAAVPE. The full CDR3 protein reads CASSEGAAVPEAFF.

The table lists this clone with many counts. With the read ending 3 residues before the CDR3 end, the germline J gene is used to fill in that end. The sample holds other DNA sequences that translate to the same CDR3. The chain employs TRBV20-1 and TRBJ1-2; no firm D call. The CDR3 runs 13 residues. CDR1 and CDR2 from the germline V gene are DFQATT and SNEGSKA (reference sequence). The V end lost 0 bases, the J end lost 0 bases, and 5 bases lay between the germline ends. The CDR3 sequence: CSARDLTNYGYTF. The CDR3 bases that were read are TGCAGTGCTAGAGATTTAACTAACTATGGC.

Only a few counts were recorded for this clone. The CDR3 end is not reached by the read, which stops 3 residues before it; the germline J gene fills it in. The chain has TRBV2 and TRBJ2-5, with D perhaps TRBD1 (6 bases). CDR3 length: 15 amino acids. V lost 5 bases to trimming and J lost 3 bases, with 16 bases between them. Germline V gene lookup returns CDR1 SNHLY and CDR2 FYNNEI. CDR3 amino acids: CASSLEQGKEETQYF. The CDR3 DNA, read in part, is TGTGCCAGCAGTCTGGAACAGGGAAAAGAAGAGACC.

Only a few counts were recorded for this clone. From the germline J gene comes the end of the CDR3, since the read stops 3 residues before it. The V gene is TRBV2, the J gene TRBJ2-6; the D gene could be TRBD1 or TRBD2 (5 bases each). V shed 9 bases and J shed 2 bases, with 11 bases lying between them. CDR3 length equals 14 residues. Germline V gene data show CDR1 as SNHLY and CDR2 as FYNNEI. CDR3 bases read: TGTGCCAGAAGCAGAGGGGCTGGGGCCAACGTC. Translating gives CARSRGAGANV. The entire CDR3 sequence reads CARSRGAGANVLTF.

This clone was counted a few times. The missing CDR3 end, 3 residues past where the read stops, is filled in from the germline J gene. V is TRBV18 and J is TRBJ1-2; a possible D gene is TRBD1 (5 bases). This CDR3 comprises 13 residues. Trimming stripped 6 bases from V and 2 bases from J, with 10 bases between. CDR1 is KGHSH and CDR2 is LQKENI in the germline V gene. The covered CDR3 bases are TGTGCCAGCTCCCCGACAGCGAACTATGGC. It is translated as CASSPTANYG. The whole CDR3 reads CASSPTANYGYTF.

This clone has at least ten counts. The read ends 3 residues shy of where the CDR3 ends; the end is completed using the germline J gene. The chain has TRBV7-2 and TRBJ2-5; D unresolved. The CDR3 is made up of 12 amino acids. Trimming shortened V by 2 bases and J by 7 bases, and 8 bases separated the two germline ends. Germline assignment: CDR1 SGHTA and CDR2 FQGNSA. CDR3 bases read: TGTGCCAGCAGCTTACAACGAGGGACC. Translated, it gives CASSLQRGT. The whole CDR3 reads CASSLQRGTQYF.

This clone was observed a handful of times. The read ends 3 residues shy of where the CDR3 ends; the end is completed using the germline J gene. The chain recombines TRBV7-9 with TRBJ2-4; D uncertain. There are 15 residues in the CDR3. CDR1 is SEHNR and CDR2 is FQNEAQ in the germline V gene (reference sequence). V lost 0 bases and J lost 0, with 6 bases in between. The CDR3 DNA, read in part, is TGTGCCAGCAGCTTAGCTCAGTTAGCCAAAAACATT. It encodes CASSLAQLAKNI. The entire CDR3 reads CASSLAQLAKNIQYF.

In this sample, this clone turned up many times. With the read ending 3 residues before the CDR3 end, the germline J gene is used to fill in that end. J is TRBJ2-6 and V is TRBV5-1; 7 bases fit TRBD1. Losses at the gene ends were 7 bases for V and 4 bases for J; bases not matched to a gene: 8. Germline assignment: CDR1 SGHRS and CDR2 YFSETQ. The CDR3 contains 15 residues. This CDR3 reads CASRDRTAGANVLTF. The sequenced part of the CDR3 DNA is TGCGCCAGCCGGGACAGAACGGCGGGGGCCAACGTC.

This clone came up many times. The CDR3 bases that were read are TGTGCCAGCAGTTTATACGGACTAGCGGGAGATGGTGGGGCCAACGTC. Its protein product is CASSLYGLAGDGGANV. The CDR3 in its entirety is CASSLYGLAGDGGANVLTF. The gene calls are TRBV27 and TRBJ2-6; 13 bases fit TRBD2. The sequence runs out 3 residues before the end of the CDR3; the remainder is reconstructed from the germline J gene. The CDR3 length is 19 residues. Germline trimming cut 1 base from V and 3 bases from J; bases unmatched to any gene: 6. CDR1 and CDR2 (germline): MNHEY, SMNVEV (reference sequence).

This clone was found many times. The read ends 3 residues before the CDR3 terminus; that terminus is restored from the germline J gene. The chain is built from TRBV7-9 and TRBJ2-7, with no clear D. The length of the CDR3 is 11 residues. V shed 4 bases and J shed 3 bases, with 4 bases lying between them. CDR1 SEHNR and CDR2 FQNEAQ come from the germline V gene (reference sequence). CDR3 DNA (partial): TGTGCCAGCAGCTCCCACTACGAG. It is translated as CASSSHYE. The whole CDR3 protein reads CASSSHYEQYF.

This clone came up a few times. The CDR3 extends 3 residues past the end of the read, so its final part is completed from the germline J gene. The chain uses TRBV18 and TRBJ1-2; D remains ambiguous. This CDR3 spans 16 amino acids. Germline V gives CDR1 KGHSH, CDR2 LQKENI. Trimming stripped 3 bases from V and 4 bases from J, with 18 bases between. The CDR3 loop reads CASSPRAHQGGYGYTF. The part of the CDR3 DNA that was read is TGTGCCAGCTCACCTAGGGCACACCAAGGTGGCTATGGC. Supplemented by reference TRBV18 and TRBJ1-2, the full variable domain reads NAGVMQNPRHLVRRRGQEARLRCSPMKGHSHVYWYRQLPEEGLKFMVYLQKENIIDESGMPKERFSAEFPKEGPSILRIQQVVRGDSAAYFCASSPRAHQGGYGYTFGSGTRLTVV.

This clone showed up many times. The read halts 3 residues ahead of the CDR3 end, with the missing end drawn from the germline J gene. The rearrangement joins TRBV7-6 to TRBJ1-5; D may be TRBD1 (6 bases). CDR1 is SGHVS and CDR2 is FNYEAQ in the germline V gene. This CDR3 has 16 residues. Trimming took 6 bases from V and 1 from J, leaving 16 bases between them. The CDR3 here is CASSPLARGSNQPQHF. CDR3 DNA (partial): TGTGCCAGCAGTCCCTTGGCCAGGGGAAGCAATCAGCCC. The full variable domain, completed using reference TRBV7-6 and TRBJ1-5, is GAGVSQSPRYKVTKRGQDVALRCDPISGHVSLYWYRQALGQGPEFLTYFNYEAQQDKSGLPNDRFSAERPEGSISTLTIQRTEQRDSAMYRCASSPLARGSNQPQHFGDGTRLSIL.

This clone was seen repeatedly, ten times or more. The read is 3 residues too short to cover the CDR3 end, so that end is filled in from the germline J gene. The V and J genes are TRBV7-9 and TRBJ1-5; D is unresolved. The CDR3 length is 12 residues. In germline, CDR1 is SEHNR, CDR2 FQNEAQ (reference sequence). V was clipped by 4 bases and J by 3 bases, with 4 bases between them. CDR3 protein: CASSSNNQPQHF. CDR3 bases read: TGTGCCAGCAGCTCCAACAATCAGCCC.

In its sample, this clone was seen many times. The sequenced part of the CDR3 DNA is TGTGCCAGTAATACGGGACTCCAGAACACTGAA. This sequence encodes CASNTGLQNTE. The CDR3 as a whole reads CASNTGLQNTEAFF. The J gene is TRBJ1-1, the V gene TRBV19; D is possibly TRBD1 (5 bases). The read ends 3 residues before the CDR3 terminus; that terminus is restored from the germline J gene. Per the germline V gene, CDR1 is LNHDA and CDR2 is SQIVND (reference sequence). V was clipped by 7 bases and J by 1 base, with 13 bases between them. The CDR3 runs to 14 residues.

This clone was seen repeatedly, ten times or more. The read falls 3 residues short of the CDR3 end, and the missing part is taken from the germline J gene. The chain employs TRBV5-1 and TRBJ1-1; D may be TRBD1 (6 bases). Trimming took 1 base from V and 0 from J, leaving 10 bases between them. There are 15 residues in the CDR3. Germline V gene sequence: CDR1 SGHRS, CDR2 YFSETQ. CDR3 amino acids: CASSLRGIVNTEAFF. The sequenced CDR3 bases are TGCGCCAGCAGCTTGAGGGGGATAGTGAACACTGAA.

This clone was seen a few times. The CDR3 bases that were read are TGTGCCAGCAGGATTACATTGTACCAAGAGACC. Its translation is CASRITLYQET. From start to end, the CDR3 is CASRITLYQETQYF. The genes are TRBV2 and TRBJ2-5; D uncertain. Sequencing ends 3 residues short of the CDR3 end; the germline J gene provides the rest. The CDR3 spans 14 residues. Germline V gene data show CDR1 as SNHLY and CDR2 as FYNNEI. The ends were cut back, 6 bases at V and 0 bases at J, with 11 bases in the middle.

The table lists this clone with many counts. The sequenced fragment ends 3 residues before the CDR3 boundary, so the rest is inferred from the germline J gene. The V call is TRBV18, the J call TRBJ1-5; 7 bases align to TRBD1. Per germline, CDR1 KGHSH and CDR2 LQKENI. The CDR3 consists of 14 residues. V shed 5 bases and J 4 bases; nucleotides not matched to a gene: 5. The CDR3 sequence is CASSSQQGNQPQHF. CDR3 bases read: TGTGCCAGCTCAAGTCAACAGGGGAATCAGCCC.

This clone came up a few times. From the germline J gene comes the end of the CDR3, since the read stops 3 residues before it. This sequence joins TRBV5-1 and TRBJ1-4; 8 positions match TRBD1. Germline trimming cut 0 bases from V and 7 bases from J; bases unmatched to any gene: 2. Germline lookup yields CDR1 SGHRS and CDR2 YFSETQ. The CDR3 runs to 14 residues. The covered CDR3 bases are TGCGCCAGCAGCTTGGGACAGGGGACTGAAAAA. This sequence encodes CASSLGQGTEK. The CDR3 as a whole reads CASSLGQGTEKLFF.

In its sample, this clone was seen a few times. The CDR3 DNA, read in part, is TGTGCCAGCAGTTTCCATAGCCGGCAGGGCCCCACCGGGGAG. It encodes CASSFHSRQGPTGE. In full, the CDR3 reads CASSFHSRQGPTGELFF. V and J are TRBV2 and TRBJ2-2, with a weak D call TRBD1 (5 bases). The CDR3 goes on 3 residues after the read ends, and that part is filled in from the germline J gene. Looked up from germline, CDR1 is SNHLY and CDR2 is FYNNEI. The CDR3 contains 17 residues. V was clipped by 5 bases and J by 4 bases, with 20 bases between them.

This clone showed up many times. The part of the CDR3 DNA that was read is TGTGCCAGCAGTGACGGGCAGGTTCAGGGTACTCGAGAGACC. This gives the protein CASSDGQVQGTRET. The CDR3 in full is CASSDGQVQGTRETQYF. The chain links TRBV6-4 to TRBJ2-5, with a possible D match to TRBD1 (5 bases). Coverage ceases 3 residues before the CDR3 finishes, and the germline J gene fills in the end. This CDR3 has 17 residues. Deletions cut 2 bases from V and 4 bases from J, with 20 bases between. CDR1 is MRHNA, CDR2 SNTAGT, per germline.

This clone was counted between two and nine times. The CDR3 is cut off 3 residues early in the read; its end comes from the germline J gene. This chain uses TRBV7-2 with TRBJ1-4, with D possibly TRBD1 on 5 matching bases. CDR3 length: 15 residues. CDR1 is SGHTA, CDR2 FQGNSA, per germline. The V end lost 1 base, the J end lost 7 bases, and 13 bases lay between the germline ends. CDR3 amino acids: CASSLGSGGSEKLFF. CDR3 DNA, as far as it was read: TGTGCCAGCAGCTTAGGTTCCGGGGGGAGTGAAAAA.

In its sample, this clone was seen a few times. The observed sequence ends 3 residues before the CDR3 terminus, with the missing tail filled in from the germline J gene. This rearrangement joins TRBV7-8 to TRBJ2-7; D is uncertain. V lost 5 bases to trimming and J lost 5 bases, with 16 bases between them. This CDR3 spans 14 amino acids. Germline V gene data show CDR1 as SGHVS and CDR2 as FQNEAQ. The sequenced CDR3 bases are TGTGCCAGCAGCATCCACCTATCCTTCGACGAG. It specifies CASSIHLSFDE. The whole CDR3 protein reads CASSIHLSFDEQYF. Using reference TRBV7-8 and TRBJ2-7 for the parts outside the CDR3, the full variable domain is GAGVSQSPRYKVAKRGQDVALRCDPISGHVSLFWYQQALGQGPEFLTYFQNEAQLDKSGLPSDRFFAERPEGSVSTLKIQRTQQEDSAVYLCASSIHLSFDEQYFGPGTRLTVT.

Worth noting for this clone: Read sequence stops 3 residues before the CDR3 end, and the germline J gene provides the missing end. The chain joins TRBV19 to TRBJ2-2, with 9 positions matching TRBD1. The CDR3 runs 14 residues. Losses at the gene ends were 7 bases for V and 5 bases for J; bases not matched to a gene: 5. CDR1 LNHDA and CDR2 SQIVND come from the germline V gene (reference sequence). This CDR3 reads CASTETGGTGELFF. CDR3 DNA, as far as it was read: TGTGCCAGTACTGAGACAGGGGGAACCGGGGAG.

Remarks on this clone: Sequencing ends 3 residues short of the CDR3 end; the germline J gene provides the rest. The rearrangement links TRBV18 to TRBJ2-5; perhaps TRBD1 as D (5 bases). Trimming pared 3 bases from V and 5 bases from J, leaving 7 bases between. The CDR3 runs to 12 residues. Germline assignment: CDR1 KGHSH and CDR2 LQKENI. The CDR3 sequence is CASSPSGETQYF. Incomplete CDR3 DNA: TGTGCCAGCTCACCGTCAGGGGAGACC. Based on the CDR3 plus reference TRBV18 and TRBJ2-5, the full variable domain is NAGVMQNPRHLVRRRGQEARLRCSPMKGHSHVYWYRQLPEEGLKFMVYLQKENIIDESGMPKERFSAEFPKEGPSILRIQQVVRGDSAAYFCASSPSGETQYFGPGTRLLVL.

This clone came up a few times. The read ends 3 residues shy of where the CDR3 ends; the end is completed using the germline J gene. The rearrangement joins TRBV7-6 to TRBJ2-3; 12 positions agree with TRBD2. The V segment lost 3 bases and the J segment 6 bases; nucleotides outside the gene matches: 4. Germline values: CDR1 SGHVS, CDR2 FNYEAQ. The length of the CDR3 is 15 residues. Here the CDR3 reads CASSFRLAGVDTQYF. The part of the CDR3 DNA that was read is TGTGCCAGCAGCTTTAGACTAGCGGGAGTGGATACG.

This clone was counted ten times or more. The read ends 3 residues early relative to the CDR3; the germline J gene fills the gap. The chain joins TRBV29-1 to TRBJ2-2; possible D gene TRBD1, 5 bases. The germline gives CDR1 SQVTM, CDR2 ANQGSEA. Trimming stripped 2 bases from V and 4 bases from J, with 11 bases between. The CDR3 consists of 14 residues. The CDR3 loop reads CSVEKGMGTGELFF. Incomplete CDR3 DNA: TGCAGCGTTGAAAAGGGGATGGGCACCGGGGAG.